This T cell receptor beta chain is drawn from a study of T-cell memory formation after mild COVID-19. Trimming cost V 0 bases and J 10 bases, with 22 bases left between them. The CDR3 is 18 residues long. The germline gives CDR1 MGHRA, CDR2 YSYEKL. Each CDR3 protein is one row after TCRdb ran MiXCR on the 5' RACE reads. Among about 260,000 distinct CDR3 sequences listed, 15% to 20% were seen once. The chain carries TRBV4-1 and TRBJ1-6, with unresolved D. Sequencing was done on a sample of PBMCs or a T cell subset sorted from them (not recorded which). This clonotype was sampled from a man between 18 and 29 years old who had mild COVID-19 (a few samples of this study predate the infection). Cell type and time point are not known. The CDR3 DNA is TGCGCCAGCAGCCAAGAAGCTTATATTGGCCCAAGGGAGTCACCCCTCCACTTT. This translates into CASSQEAYIGPRESPLHF.